Sequencing of this T cell receptor beta chain was carried out in a study of T cells in Graves' hyperthyroidism and ophthalmopathy. Notes on the study in general: The blood repertoire included most of the expanded thyroid clonotypes above 0.001.

RNA transcripts yielded amplified TCR beta CDR3 regions. HTBI primers were employed in a first-round RT-PCR of the TCR CDR3. Each CDR3 protein gets one entry after TCRdb re-called the multiplex PCR reads with MiXCR. The sample contains some 580,000 distinct CDR3 sequences, 16% of which appear only once. This clonotype was seen ten or more times. Antigen unknown. A NOSPECS grade of at least 4, a Clinical Activity Score of at least 3 and duration under 3 months were recorded in ophthalmopathy patients. PBMCs were obtained from roughly 10 ml fresh peripheral blood. Deletions cut 0 bases from V and 0 bases from J, with 9 bases between. This CDR3 region has 15 residues. Germline V gene sequence: CDR1 GTSNPN, CDR2 SVGIG (reference sequence).

The V gene is TRBV30, the J gene TRBJ1-5, with D perhaps TRBD1 (5 bases). The receptor was derived from a woman aged 40 to 50 with Graves' ophthalmopathy. Sequencing was carried out using blood. The CDR3 protein is CAWSVGGNSNQPQHF. The CDR3 region has the DNA TGTGCCTGGAGTGTCGGGGGTAATAGCAATCAGCCCCAGCATTTT.